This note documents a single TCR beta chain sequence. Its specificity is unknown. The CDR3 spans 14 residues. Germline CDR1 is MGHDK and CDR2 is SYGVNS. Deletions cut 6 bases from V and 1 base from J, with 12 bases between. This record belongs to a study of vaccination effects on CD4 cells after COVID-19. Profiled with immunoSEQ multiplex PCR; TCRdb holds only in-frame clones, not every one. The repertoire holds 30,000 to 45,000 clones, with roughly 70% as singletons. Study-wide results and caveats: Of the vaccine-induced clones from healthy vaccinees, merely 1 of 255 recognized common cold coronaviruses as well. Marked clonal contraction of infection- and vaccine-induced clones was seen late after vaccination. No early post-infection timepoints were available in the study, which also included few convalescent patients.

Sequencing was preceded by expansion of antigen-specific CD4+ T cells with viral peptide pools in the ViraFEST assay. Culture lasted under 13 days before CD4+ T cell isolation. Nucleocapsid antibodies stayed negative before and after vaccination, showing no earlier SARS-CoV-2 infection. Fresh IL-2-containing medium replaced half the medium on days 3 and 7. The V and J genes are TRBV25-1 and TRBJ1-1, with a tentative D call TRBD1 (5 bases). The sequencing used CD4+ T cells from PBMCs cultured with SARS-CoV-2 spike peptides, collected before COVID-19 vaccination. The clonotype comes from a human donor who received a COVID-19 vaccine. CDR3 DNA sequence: TGTGCCAGCAGCGGTACGGGGCGGAACACTGAAGCTTTCTTT. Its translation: CASSGTGRNTEAFF.